This entry is about one TCR beta chain. Data came from immunoSEQ multiplex PCR; TCRdb stores just in-frame clones and leaves some out. The sample has about 42,000 clones; approximately 91% are singletons. These data originate in a study of T cell changes during pregnancy in multiple sclerosis. Specimen: CD4+ T cells from peripheral blood mononuclear cells, collected in the second trimester of pregnancy. This clonotype was obtained from a female donor in good health, enrolled as a control in a pregnancy study.

CDR3 sequence (DNA): TGTGCCAGCAGCCAACTCCACCAGGGATACGAAAAACTGTTTTTT. This encodes CASSQLHQGYEKLFF. V usage is TRBV4-2 and J usage is TRBJ1-4, with D possibly being TRBD1 (5 bases). This CDR3 is 15 amino acids long. Germline V gene lookup returns CDR1 LGHNA and CDR2 YNFKEQ. The V end was cut by 2 bases, the J end by 8 bases, with 15 bases between.